The sequence of this TCR beta chain was determined in a study of blood T cell repertoires in COVID-19. Looking at the study overall: COVID-19 samples collected from the United States, Italy and Spain covered acute and convalescent phases. T cells, B-cell-depleted T cells, or PBMCs provided the cDNA or gDNA that served as material.

CDR3 length: 16 residues. Germline CDR1 reads SGDLS; CDR2 reads YYNGEE. V shed 0 bases and J 5 bases; nucleotides not matched to a gene: 11. The authors' processing: Using reference gene primer amplification, nucleated cell counts were estimated. TCRdb's table, derived via immunoSEQ multiplex PCR, lists solely in-frame clones and lacks some. The D gene and trimming were derived from the DNA, and the V and J assignments and clone size from that table. The sample consists of 95,000 to 150,000 clones, approximately 74% of them appearing once. V usage is TRBV9 and J usage is TRBJ2-7; 7 nucleotides match TRBD2. The sequencing sample was made of peripheral blood. The receptor comes from an elderly man with COVID-19, enrolled during active disease. The CDR3 loop reads CASSVDAGTRGDEQYF. For the CDR3, the DNA is TGTGCCAGCAGCGTAGATGCGGGGACCCGGGGGGACGAGCAGTACTTC. Supplemented by reference TRBV9 and TRBJ2-7, the full variable domain reads DSGVTQTPKHLITATGQRVTLRCSPRSGDLSVYWYQQSLDQGLQFLIQYYNGEERAKGNILERFSAQQFPDLHSELNLSSLELGDSALYFCASSVDAGTRGDEQYFGPGTRLTVT.